A selection of T cell receptor beta chains follows, all from one sample in a study of regulatory T cells in long-lasting Graves disease. In TCRdb, the multiplex PCR reads were re-called with MiXCR into one record per CDR3 protein. The data hold a few hundred thousand distinct CDR3 sequences, with roughly 13% observed a single time. This same sample was also taken into another study, of T cells in Graves' hyperthyroidism and ophthalmopathy.

Sequencing was performed on peripheral blood mononuclear cells (PBMCs), taken at new diagnosis, from a patient treated with antithyroid drugs. The receptor set was obtained from a man under 40 with Graves disease. CDR3s include the opening cysteine and the closing phenylalanine or tryptophan. A D gene is named only where the DNA matches it firmly. Clone size is shown for a subset of rows, as once, few, many or a class of expanded clone.

V	D	J	size	length	CDR3	DNA
TRBV6-5	TRBD1	TRBJ2-7	many	13	CASSYGTGREQYF	TGTGCCAGCAGTTACGGGACAGGTCGCGAGCAGTACTTC
TRBV5-1	TRBD1	TRBJ1-4	-	18	CASSPGQGARATNEKLFF	TGCGCCAGCAGCCCGGGACAGGGGGCGAGGGCAACTAATGAAAAACTGTTTTTT
TRBV10-3	-	TRBJ1-1	many	12	CAISRENTEAFF	TGTGCCATCAGTCGTGAGAACACTGAAGCTTTCTTT
TRBV4-1	-	TRBJ1-6	few	17	CASSQVGASSYNSPLHF	TGCGCCAGCAGCCAAGTCGGAGCGAGCTCCTATAATTCACCCCTCCACTTT
TRBV29-1	-	TRBJ2-1	few	15	CSVPAYVSSYNEQFF	TGCAGCGTCCCGGCTTACGTCAGCTCCTACAATGAGCAGTTCTTC
TRBV12-3/TRBV12-4	-	TRBJ2-2	many	13	CASSLWGPGELFF	TGTGCCAGCAGTTTATGGGGTCCCGGGGAGCTGTTTTTT
TRBV20-1	-	TRBJ1-2	-	13	CSPRGGRDYGYTF	TGCAGTCCCCGCGGGGGGCGGGACTATGGCTACACCTTC
TRBV29-1	TRBD1	TRBJ2-1	many	12	CSFGQGLDEQFF	TGCAGCTTTGGACAGGGCCTCGATGAGCAGTTCTTC
TRBV28	TRBD2	TRBJ2-3	many	16	CASSSRLAGDPDTQYF	TGTGCCAGCAGTTCCCGACTAGCGGGAGACCCAGATACGCAGTATTTT
TRBV2	-	TRBJ1-1	many	14	CASRGPGLSTEAFF	TGTGCCAGCAGGGGCCCGGGACTCAGCACTGAAGCTTTCTTT
TRBV7-2	-	TRBJ2-5	many	13	CASSLDREGTQYF	TGTGCCAGCAGCCTCGACAGGGAGGGGACCCAGTACTTC
TRBV11-2	TRBD2	TRBJ2-1	many	18	CASSSIRAGAETYNEQFF	TGTGCCAGCAGCTCGATCCGGGCGGGAGCGGAAACCTACAATGAGCAGTTCTTC
TRBV19	TRBD1	TRBJ2-1	-	20	CASSIRGTGFGRSSYNEQFF	TGTGCCAGTAGTATTCGAGGGACAGGGTTCGGGCGGAGCTCCTACAATGAGCAGTTCTTC
TRBV5-1	-	TRBJ2-5	-	14	CASSLTSDRETQYF	TGCGCCAGCAGCTTGACCAGCGACCGGGAGACCCAGTACTTC
TRBV7-8	-	TRBJ2-5	many	16	CASSLGRGWGQETQYF	TGTGCCAGCAGCTTAGGTCGGGGGTGGGGCCAAGAGACCCAGTACTTC
TRBV5-1	-	TRBJ2-7	many	18	CASSVGGLRLAKAYEQYF	TGCGCCAGCAGCGTTGGGGGGTTACGGCTAGCGAAAGCCTACGAGCAGTACTTC
TRBV7-2	-	TRBJ2-1	-	16	CASSLGPSGTGYEQFF	TGTGCCAGCAGCTTAGGACCAAGCGGGACAGGTTATGAGCAGTTCTTC
TRBV12-5	TRBD1	TRBJ1-1	many	18	CASGLPPGTGEWGIEAFF	TGTGCTAGTGGTTTGCCCCCCGGGACAGGGGAGTGGGGCATCGAAGCTTTCTTT
TRBV7-6	-	TRBJ1-1	many	13	CASSFGQSTEAFF	TGTGCCAGCAGCTTCGGACAGTCCACTGAAGCTTTCTTT
TRBV7-9	-	TRBJ2-4	few	18	CASRPPISIEKAKNIQYF	TGTGCCAGCAGACCTCCGATTTCGATAGAAAAAGCCAAAAACATTCAGTACTTC
TRBV27	TRBD1	TRBJ2-7	-	16	CASSLSTGTLVHEQYF	TGTGCCAGCAGTTTGTCGACAGGGACCCTTGTCCACGAGCAGTACTTC
TRBV12-3/TRBV12-4	-	TRBJ1-1	many	13	CASSFSVNTEAFF	TGTGCCAGCAGTTTTTCCGTGAACACTGAAGCTTTCTTT
TRBV9	TRBD1	TRBJ2-1	-	16	CASSLRTGGTYNEQFF	TGTGCCAGCAGCCTACGGACAGGGGGCACGTACAATGAGCAGTTCTTC
TRBV7-8	-	TRBJ1-5	many	17	CASSLREPDGTYQPQHF	TGTGCCAGCAGTCTACGGGAACCGGACGGGACATATCAGCCCCAGCATTTT
TRBV30	-	TRBJ2-5	-	13	CAWRSRVGETQYF	TGTGCCTGGAGGAGCCGGGTCGGGGAGACCCAGTACTTC
TRBV28	-	TRBJ2-3	many	16	CASSRAPGAREDTQYF	TGTGCCAGCAGTCGGGCTCCGGGGGCGCGGGAAGATACGCAGTATTTT